A selection of T cell receptor beta chains follows, all from one sample in a study of blood T cell repertoires in COVID-19. TCRdb's table, derived via immunoSEQ multiplex PCR, lists solely in-frame clones and lacks some. This table holds some 300,000 clones, around 87% found once. Sequencing used peripheral blood. The receptors here all came from a woman in her thirties or forties with COVID-19, enrolled during active disease. Both conserved end residues are part of each CDR3. D genes are given only for firm matches. The listing skips clone size in some rows; elsewhere it reads once, few, many or a size class.

J | size | D | V | CDR3 | DNA
TRBJ1-5 | . | . | TRBV28 | CASNAGGYQPQHF | TGTGCCAGCAACGCCGGAGGCTATCAGCCCCAGCATTTT
TRBJ1-2 | . | TRBD1 | TRBV28 | CASSSRQGLGYTF | TGTGCCAGCAGTTCAAGACAGGGGCTAGGCTACACCTTC
TRBJ1-5 | . | . | TRBV28 | CASSLLPYQPQHF | TGTGCCAGCAGTTTACTCCCTTATCAGCCCCAGCATTTT
TRBJ1-1 | . | . | TRBV7-2 | CASSLYRVGDTEAFF | TGTGCCAGCAGCTTATACAGGGTTGGGGACACTGAAGCTTTCTTT
TRBJ2-2 | once | . | TRBV7-2 | CASSSTTSNAGELFF | TGTGCCAGCAGCTCCACCACTAGCAATGCCGGGGAGCTGTTTTTT
TRBJ2-3 | . | . | TRBV29-1 | CSVEDSGPLTRFVSDTQYF | TGCAGCGTTGAAGATTCCGGCCCCCTGACTAGATTTGTTTCAGATACGCAGTATTTT
TRBJ1-4 | . | TRBD1 | TRBV20-1 | CSASGDSHEKLFF | TGCAGTGCGAGTGGGGACAGTCATGAAAAACTGTTTTTT
TRBJ2-7 | . | . | TRBV6-5 | CASSYSRYYEQYF | TGTGCCAGCAGTTACTCGCGTTACTACGAGCAGTACTTC
TRBJ1-2 | . | . | TRBV7-2 | CASSLGRAYYGYTF | TGTGCCAGCAGCTTAGGCAGGGCCTACTATGGCTACACCTTC
TRBJ1-5 | . | . | TRBV19 | CASSIVAGNQPQHF | TGTGCCAGTAGTATTGTGGCGGGCAATCAGCCCCAGCATTTT
TRBJ1-1 | . | . | TRBV15 | CATSRDMEDTEAFF | TGTGCCACCAGCAGAGATATGGAGGACACTGAAGCTTTCTTT
TRBJ2-3 | . | TRBD2 | TRBV15 | CATSQGLAADTDTQYF | TGTGCCACCAGCCAAGGACTAGCGGCTGACACAGATACGCAGTATTTT
TRBJ2-2 | . | . | TRBV28 | CASGGLGGELFF | TGTGCCAGCGGGGGGTTGGGCGGGGAGCTGTTTTTT
TRBJ1-3 | . | TRBD1 | TRBV6-2/TRBV6-3 | CASSRGQPSGNTIYF | TGTGCCAGCAGCCGGGGACAGCCCTCTGGAAACACCATATATTTT
TRBJ2-3 | . | TRBD2 | TRBV5-4 | CASSLELAGADTQYF | TGTGCCAGCAGCTTGGAACTAGCGGGTGCAGATACGCAGTATTTT
TRBJ1-5 | . | . | TRBV7-2 | CASSLQGTQPQHF | TGTGCCAGCAGCCTACAGGGAACACAGCCCCAGCATTTT
TRBJ2-5 | . | TRBD2 | TRBV9 | CASSGGLAGWETQYF | TGTGCCAGCAGCGGGGGGCTAGCGGGGTGGGAGACCCAGTACTTC
TRBJ1-5 | . | . | TRBV15 | CATSRAGANQPQHF | TGTGCCACCAGCAGGGCGGGGGCCAATCAGCCCCAGCATTTT
TRBJ1-6 | . | TRBD1 | TRBV2 | CASITGQNNSPLHF | TGTGCCAGCATAACGGGACAGAATAATTCACCCCTCCACTTT
TRBJ2-3 | . | TRBD2 | TRBV3-1/TRBV3-2 | CASSLQRGSSTDTQYF | TGTGCCAGCAGCCTCCAGCGGGGATCTAGCACAGATACGCAGTATTTT
TRBJ1-4 | . | . | TRBV5-1 | CASSPGGEKLFF | TGCGCCAGCAGCCCGGGGGGAGAAAAACTGTTTTTT
TRBJ1-5 | . | . | TRBV27 | CASSYRAEGNQPQHF | TGTGCCAGCAGTTACAGGGCGGAGGGCAATCAGCCCCAGCATTTT
TRBJ2-4 | . | . | TRBV2 | CASSEGTANIQYF | TGTGCCAGCAGTGAAGGGACAGCAAACATTCAGTACTTC
TRBJ1-5 | few | TRBD1 | TRBV6-6 | CASSTGQGLDQPQHF | TGTGCCAGCAGTACGGGACAGGGGCTCGATCAGCCCCAGCATTTT
TRBJ2-7 | . | TRBD1 | TRBV3-1/TRBV3-2 | CASSRSRDRSYEQYF | TGTGCCAGCAGCCGAAGCCGGGACAGGTCCTACGAGCAGTACTTC
TRBJ2-1 | . | TRBD1 | TRBV27 | CASSQGDQTYNEQFF | TGTGCCAGCAGTCAGGGGGACCAAACCTACAATGAGCAGTTCTTC
TRBJ2-3 | . | . | TRBV5-5 | CASSIRTDTQYF | TGTGCCAGCAGTATTCGCACAGATACGCAGTATTTT
TRBJ1-6 | . | . | TRBV10-3 | CAISEVRGSGNSPLHF | TGTGCCATCAGTGAGGTTCGGGGGAGTGGAAATTCACCCCTCCACTTT
TRBJ2-3 | . | . | TRBV13 | CASSFRSQQPSTDTQYF | TGTGCCAGCAGCTTCCGGTCACAGCAACCTAGCACAGATACGCAGTATTTT
TRBJ1-3 | . | . | TRBV7-3 | CASSPDSGNTIYF | TGTGCCAGCAGCCCAGACTCTGGAAACACCATATATTTT
TRBJ2-7 | . | TRBD1 | TRBV7-2 | CASSSIDRAYEQYF | TGTGCCAGCAGCTCAATTGACAGGGCCTACGAGCAGTACTTC
TRBJ2-7 | . | . | TRBV6-1 | CASSDAGHEQYF | TGTGCCAGCAGTGATGCAGGGCACGAGCAGTACTTC
TRBJ2-6 | . | TRBD1 | TRBV18 | CASSLTGTGALVGANVLTF | TGTGCCAGCTCTCTCACCGGGACAGGAGCTCTGGTGGGGGCCAACGTCCTGACTTTC
TRBJ2-7 | . | TRBD2 | TRBV28 | CASRTSASSYEQYF | TGTGCCAGCAGAACTAGCGCCAGCTCCTACGAGCAGTACTTC
TRBJ1-4 | few | . | TRBV11-3 | CASSLWGGVGEKLFF | TGTGCCAGCAGCTTATGGGGAGGGGTCGGAGAAAAACTGTTTTTT
TRBJ1-1 | . | . | TRBV12-3/TRBV12-4 | CASGEGRGTEAFF | TGTGCCAGCGGGGAGGGCCGGGGGACTGAAGCTTTCTTT
TRBJ1-2 | . | TRBD1 | TRBV19 | CASSILTGGYGYTF | TGTGCCAGTAGTATCCTGACAGGGGGCTATGGCTACACCTTC
TRBJ1-4 | many | TRBD1 | TRBV2 | CASSLDRGMGEKLFF | TGTGCCAGCAGTCTGGACAGGGGGATGGGTGAAAAACTGTTTTTT
TRBJ1-1 | . | . | TRBV5-1 | CASSEGADTEAFF | TGCGCCAGCAGCGAAGGGGCGGACACTGAAGCTTTCTTT
TRBJ1-1 | . | . | TRBV6-5 | CASSYGSEAFF | TGTGCCAGCAGTTACGGGAGTGAAGCTTTCTTT
TRBJ2-5 | . | TRBD2 | TRBV9 | CASSVGTSGGYQETQYF | TGTGCCAGCAGCGTAGGGACTAGCGGGGGGTACCAAGAGACCCAGTACTTC
TRBJ1-5 | . | . | TRBV28 | CASSPTGQPQHF | TGTGCCAGCAGCCCCACAGGGCAGCCCCAGCATTTT
TRBJ2-7 | . | TRBD1 | TRBV30 | CAWSAIGQGGEQYF | TGTGCCTGGAGCGCCATCGGACAGGGTGGCGAGCAGTACTTC
TRBJ2-7 | . | . | TRBV7-9 | CASSQRVPGSAYEQYF | TGTGCCAGCAGCCAAAGGGTGCCAGGGTCTGCCTACGAGCAGTACTTC
TRBJ2-5 | once | . | TRBV19 | CASSIAGVKETQYF | TGTGCCAGTAGTATAGCAGGGGTGAAAGAGACCCAGTACTTC
TRBJ2-2 | . | TRBD1 | TRBV3-1/TRBV3-2 | CASSQVPGQTGELFF | TGTGCCAGCAGCCAAGTCCCGGGACAGACTGGGGAGCTGTTTTTT
TRBJ2-5 | . | TRBD1 | TRBV9 | CASSVDQGAKETQYF | TGTGCCAGCAGCGTAGACCAGGGGGCAAAAGAGACCCAGTACTTC
TRBJ1-4 | . | . | TRBV28 | CASSYRQANEKLFF | TGTGCCAGCAGTTACAGGCAAGCTAATGAAAAACTGTTTTTT
TRBJ1-2 | . | TRBD1 | TRBV16 | CASSQATGGEVSNYGYTF | TGTGCCAGCAGCCAAGCGACAGGGGGTGAGGTATCTAACTATGGCTACACCTTC
TRBJ2-5 | once | TRBD2 | TRBV7-8 | CASSLGPSGKETQYF | TGTGCCAGCAGCTTAGGCCCTAGCGGTAAAGAGACCCAGTACTTC